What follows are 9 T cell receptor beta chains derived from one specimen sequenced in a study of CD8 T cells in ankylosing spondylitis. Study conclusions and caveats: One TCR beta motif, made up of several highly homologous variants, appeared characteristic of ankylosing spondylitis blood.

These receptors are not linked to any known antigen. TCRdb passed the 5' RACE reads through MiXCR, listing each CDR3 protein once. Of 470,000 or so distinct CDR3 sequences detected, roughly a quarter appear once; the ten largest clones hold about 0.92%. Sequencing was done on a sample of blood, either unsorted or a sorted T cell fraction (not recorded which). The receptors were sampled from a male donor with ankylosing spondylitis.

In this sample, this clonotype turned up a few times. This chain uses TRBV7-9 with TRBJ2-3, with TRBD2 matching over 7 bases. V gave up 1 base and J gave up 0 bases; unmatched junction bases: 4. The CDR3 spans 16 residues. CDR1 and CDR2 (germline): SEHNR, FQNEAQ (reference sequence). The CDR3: CASSLGGSGSTDTQYF. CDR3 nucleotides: TGTGCCAGCAGCTTAGGAGGTAGCGGGAGCACAGATACGCAGTATTTT.

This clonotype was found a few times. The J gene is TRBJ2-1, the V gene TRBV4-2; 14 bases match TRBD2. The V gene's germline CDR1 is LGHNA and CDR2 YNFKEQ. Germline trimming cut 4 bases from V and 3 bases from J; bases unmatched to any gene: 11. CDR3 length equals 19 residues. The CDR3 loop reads CASSPVVTSGRGYYNEQFF. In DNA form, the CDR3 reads TGTGCCAGCAGCCCCGTAGTGACTAGCGGGAGGGGTTACTACAATGAGCAGTTCTTC.

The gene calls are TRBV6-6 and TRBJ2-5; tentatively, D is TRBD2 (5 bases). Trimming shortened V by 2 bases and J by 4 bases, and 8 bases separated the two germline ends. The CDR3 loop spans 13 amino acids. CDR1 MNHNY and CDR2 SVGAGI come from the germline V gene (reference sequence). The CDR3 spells CASSYNRGETQYF. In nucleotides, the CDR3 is TGTGCCAGCAGTTACAACCGGGGAGAGACCCAGTACTTC.

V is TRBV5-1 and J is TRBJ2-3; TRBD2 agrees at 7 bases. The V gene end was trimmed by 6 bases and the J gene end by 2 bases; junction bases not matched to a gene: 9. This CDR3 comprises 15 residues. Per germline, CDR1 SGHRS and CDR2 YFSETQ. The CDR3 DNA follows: TGCGCCAGCACCCTCGGGGGGTACGCCACAGATACGCAGTATTTT. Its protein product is CASTLGGYATDTQYF.

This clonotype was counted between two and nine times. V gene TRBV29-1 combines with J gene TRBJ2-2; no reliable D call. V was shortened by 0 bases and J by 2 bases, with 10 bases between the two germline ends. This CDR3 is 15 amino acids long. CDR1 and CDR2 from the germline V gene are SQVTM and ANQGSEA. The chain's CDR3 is CSVEDRGANTGELFF. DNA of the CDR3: TGCAGCGTTGAAGATCGAGGAGCCAACACCGGGGAGCTGTTTTTT.

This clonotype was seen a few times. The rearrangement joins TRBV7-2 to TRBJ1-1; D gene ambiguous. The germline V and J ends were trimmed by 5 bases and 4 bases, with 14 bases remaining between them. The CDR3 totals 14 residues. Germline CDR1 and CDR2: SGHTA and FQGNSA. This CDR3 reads CASSLPGGGTEAFF. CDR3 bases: TGTGCCAGCAGCCTCCCCGGTGGTGGCACTGAAGCTTTCTTT.

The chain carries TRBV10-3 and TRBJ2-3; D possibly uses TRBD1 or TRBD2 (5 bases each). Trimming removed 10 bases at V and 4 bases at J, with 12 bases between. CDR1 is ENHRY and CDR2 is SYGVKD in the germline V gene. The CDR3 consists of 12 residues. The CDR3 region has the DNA TGTGCCACCCAGGGAGTATCAGATACGCAGTATTTT. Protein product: CATQGVSDTQYF.

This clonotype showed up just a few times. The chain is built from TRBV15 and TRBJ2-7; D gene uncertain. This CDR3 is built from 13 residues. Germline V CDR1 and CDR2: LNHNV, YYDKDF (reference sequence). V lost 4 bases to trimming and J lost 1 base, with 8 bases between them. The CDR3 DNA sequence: TGTGCCACCAGCAAAGAAGTATCCTACGAGCAGTACGTC. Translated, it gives CATSKEVSYEQYV.

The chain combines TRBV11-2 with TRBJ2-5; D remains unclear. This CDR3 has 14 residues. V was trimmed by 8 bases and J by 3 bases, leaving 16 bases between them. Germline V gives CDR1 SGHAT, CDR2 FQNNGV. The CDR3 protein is CASSSPLGEETQYF. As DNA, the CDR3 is TGTGCCAGCTCTTCCCCGCTCGGAGAAGAGACCCAGTACTTC.